The present T cell receptor beta chain was sequenced within a study of cytomegalovirus exposure and HLA in healthy donors. Regarding the study as a whole: Some TCR beta chains (around 160 of them) were listed as cytomegalovirus-associated.

This table comes from immunoSEQ multiplex PCR, and its TCRdb copy is limited to in-frame clones, with some not included. The table lists about 200,000 clones, 80% to 90% of them singletons. About this clone itself: No antigen is known for it.

Germline loops: CDR1 LGHNA, CDR2 YNFKEQ. V was trimmed by 1 base and J by 1 base, leaving 14 bases between them. There are 16 residues in the CDR3. The sequencing sample was made of PBMCs. This sequence joins TRBV4-2 and TRBJ2-7; tentative D call: TRBD2 (5 bases). The clonotype was recovered from a woman aged 30 to 39 in good health and CMV-seropositive. The CDR3 loop reads CASSQGAGRGSYEQYF. CDR3 nucleotide sequence: TGTGCCAGCAGCCAAGGGGCGGGCAGAGGATCCTACGAGCAGTACTTC.